This T cell receptor (beta chain) was sequenced during a study of control samples from healthy donors and cancer patients. This clone has only a few counts. Germline V gene lookup returns CDR1 SGHTA and CDR2 FQGNSA. This CDR3 has 14 residues. V lost 4 bases to trimming and J lost 6 bases; unmatched junction nucleotides: 7. The method was immunoSEQ multiplex PCR; TCRdb's version includes in-frame clones alone and lacks a portion of them. This sample has 85,000 to 95,000 clones, with more than 75% found just once. The sequenced sample consisted of blood. The sequence was obtained from an older woman in good health. The chain employs TRBV7-2 and TRBJ2-7, with TRBD1 matching over 9 bases. This chain's CDR3 is CASSSRTGAREQYF. The CDR3 DNA reads as TGTGCCAGCAGCTCCCGGACAGGGGCCCGCGAGCAGTACTTC.